In this sample, the clone carrying this T cell receptor (beta chain) turned up many times. The data were taken from a study of blood T cells in healthy people across ages. Next came a second PCR, run for about 7 to 12 cycles, which used a sample-barcoded 5' primer along with a J-beta primer mix. A single record per CDR3 protein comes from TCRdb applying MiXCR to the 5' RACE reads. The sample consists of 500,000 to 700,000 distinct CDR3 sequences, approximately 30% of them appearing once. Isolated per sample were at least 6 million PBMCs. This CDR3 is 12 amino acids long. V gave up 3 bases and J gave up 0 bases, with 3 bases separating them.

This receptor was identified in a woman of 80 years or more in good health. The sample taken for sequencing was blood. The chain links TRBV12-3 or TRBV12-4 to TRBJ2-7, with D uncertain. The CDR3 protein is CASSFTSYEQYF. CDR3 in DNA: TGTGCCAGCAGTTTTACCTCCTACGAGCAGTACTTC.